This T cell receptor (beta chain) was obtained from a study of T-cell memory formation after mild COVID-19. V shed 0 bases, J shed 0 bases, and the junction held 9 bases outside the gene matches. Germline lookup yields CDR1 LNHNV and CDR2 YYDKDF (reference sequence). The CDR3 spans 18 residues. Using its own MiXCR run on the 5' RACE reads, TCRdb lists one record per CDR3 protein. In the table there are about 270,000 distinct CDR3 sequences, approximately 15% of which are singletons. Sequencing was performed on PBMCs or a T cell subset sorted from them (not recorded which). This receptor was taken from a young man who had mild COVID-19 (a few samples of this study predate the infection). Cell type and time point are not known. The chain has TRBV15 and TRBJ2-3; 7 bases align to TRBD2. CDR3 sequence reads: CATSRDWGGFESTDTQYF. CDR3 in DNA: TGTGCCACCAGCAGAGATTGGGGAGGGTTTGAGAGCACAGATACGCAGTATTTT.